These 28 T cell receptor beta chains were sequenced from one sample in a study of cytomegalovirus exposure and HLA in healthy donors. PCR involved 60 Vbeta and 13 Jbeta primers. The method was immunoSEQ multiplex PCR; TCRdb's version includes in-frame clones alone and lacks a portion of them. The data contain 200,000 to 300,000 clones, about 80% of them seen just once; the ten biggest clones take up 5.4%. Sequencing was done on a sample of PBMCs. The receptors were sampled from a woman in her thirties or forties in good health and CMV-seropositive.

This clone was counted a single time. The rearrangement links TRBV4-1 to TRBJ1-5; D may be TRBD1 (6 bases). CDR3 length equals 15 residues. The ends were cut back, 3 bases at V and 1 base at J, with 10 bases in the middle. The germline CDR1 and CDR2 sequences are MGHRA and YSYEKL. In DNA, the CDR3 is TGCGCCAGCAGCCACGGACAGCAGAGCAATCAGCCCCAGCATTTT. Amino acids: CASSHGQQSNQPQHF.

This clone was observed once. V is TRBV11-2 and J is TRBJ2-3; tentatively, D is TRBD2 (6 bases). Germline V gives CDR1 SGHAT, CDR2 FQNNGV. Deletions cut 8 bases from V and 2 bases from J, with 14 bases between. The CDR3 contains 14 residues. This CDR3 reads CASGGGVDTDTQYF. CDR3 DNA sequence: TGTGCCAGCGGGGGAGGAGTCGACACAGATACGCAGTATTTT.

A single count supports this clone. The chain carries TRBV6-5 and TRBJ2-7; 10 bases agree with TRBD2. There are 14 residues in the CDR3. V shed 6 bases, J shed 3 bases, and the junction held 5 bases outside the gene matches. Per the germline V gene, CDR1 is MNHEY and CDR2 is SVGAGI. The CDR3 DNA is TGTGCCAGCAGAAAAACTAGCGGGAACTACGAGCAGTACTTC. Translating it yields CASRKTSGNYEQYF.

V usage is TRBV7-2 and J usage is TRBJ1-2; TRBD1 aligns across 7 bases. This CDR3 comprises 15 residues. Germline CDR1 reads SGHTA; CDR2 reads FQGNSA. Germline trimming cut 5 bases from V and 5 bases from J; bases unmatched to any gene: 11. The CDR3 here is CASSPNGTAGYGYTF. The CDR3 region has the DNA TGTGCCAGCAGCCCAAATGGGACAGCTGGATATGGCTACACCTTC.

The rearrangement uses TRBV19 and TRBJ1-4; unclear D gene. The CDR3 sequence is 15 residues long. The V end was cut by 3 bases, the J end by 6 bases, with 14 bases between. Germline V gives CDR1 LNHDA, CDR2 SQIVND (reference sequence). DNA for the CDR3: TGTGCCAGTAGTATGTTCATCCGCCTATATGAAAAACTGTTTTTT. Residues: CASSMFIRLYEKLFF.

V gene TRBV4-3 combines with J gene TRBJ2-3, with 8 bases that match TRBD1. CDR1 is LGHNA and CDR2 is YSLEER in the germline V gene. V lost 1 base, J lost 3 bases, and 6 bases stayed unmatched. The CDR3 extends over 16 amino acids. The CDR3 DNA reads as TGCGCCAGCAGCCAAGGTCGACAGGGGAGGACAGATACGCAGTATTTT. It translates to CASSQGRQGRTDTQYF.

The rearrangement joins TRBV5-6 to TRBJ1-1; 7 bases map to TRBD1. CDR3 length equals 14 residues. The germline gives CDR1 SGHDT, CDR2 YYEEEE. Germline trimming cut 4 bases from V and 1 base from J; bases unmatched to any gene: 4. CDR3 coding DNA: TGTGCCAGCAGCGTCAGGGGGGCGAACACTGAAGCTTTCTTT. Amino acid sequence: CASSVRGANTEAFF.

The chain links TRBV5-5 to TRBJ1-5; 9 nucleotides line up with TRBD1. The V gene's germline CDR1 is SGHKS and CDR2 YYEKEE (reference sequence). Trimming cost V 4 bases and J 3 bases; bases outside gene matches: 5. This CDR3 has 15 residues. The CDR3 DNA reads as TGTGCCAGCAGCCTAGGACAGGGGTACAATCAGCCCCAGCATTTT. Translating gives CASSLGQGYNQPQHF.

V and J are TRBV7-2 and TRBJ2-2; D unresolved. The V gene lost 4 bases and the J gene lost 6 bases, with 6 bases spanning the gap. There are 12 residues in the CDR3. CDR1 is SGHTA, CDR2 FQGNSA, per germline. Here the CDR3 reads CASSYRAGELFF. DNA for the CDR3: TGTGCCAGCAGCTACCGAGCCGGGGAGCTGTTTTTT.

The rearrangement joins TRBV1 to TRBJ2-5; the table's D call, TRBD1, was not checked against the DNA. TRBV1 corresponds to a pseudogene. This CDR3 has 15 residues. The CDR3: CTSSQDRVHRVPQYF. The CDR3 DNA is TGCACCAGCAGCCAAGATCGTGTCCACAGGGTGCCTCAGTACTTC.

This rearrangement joins TRBV6-5 to TRBJ2-1; D remains unclear. The CDR3 contains 16 residues. Per the germline V gene, CDR1 is MNHEY and CDR2 is SVGAGI. The ends were cut back, 2 bases at V and 0 bases at J, with 11 bases in the middle. The CDR3 sequence: CASSYEELSSYNEQFF. The DNA for the CDR3 is TGTGCCAGCAGTTACGAAGAGTTAAGCTCCTACAATGAGCAGTTCTTC.

J is TRBJ2-2 and V is TRBV13, with 8 bases that match TRBD2. After removal of 4 bases from V and 0 bases from J, the junction contained 1 base not matched to a gene. The CDR3 loop spans 15 amino acids. Germline-derived CDR1 and CDR2 are PRHDT and FYEKMQ (reference sequence). The CDR3 DNA reads as TGTGCCAGCAGCTCGGGACTAGCGAACACCGGGGAGCTGTTTTTT. This translates into CASSSGLANTGELFF.

This clone has only a few counts. The chain joins TRBV7-2 to TRBJ1-5; maybe TRBD1 (6 bases). Germline values: CDR1 SGHTA, CDR2 FQGNSA. This CDR3 is built from 14 residues. V lost 5 bases and J lost 5, with 13 bases in between. CDR3: CASSRDRNDQPQHF. The CDR3 DNA sequence: TGTGCCAGCAGCCGTGACAGGAACGATCAGCCCCAGCATTTT.

This clone was observed a single time. The chain links TRBV10-3 to TRBJ1-1, with D possibly matching TRBD1 (5 bases). The length of the CDR3 is 16 residues. Germline values: CDR1 ENHRY, CDR2 SYGVKD. The ends were cut back, 0 bases at V and 5 bases at J, with 16 bases in the middle. Here the CDR3 reads CAISESTRQEGTEAFF. The CDR3 DNA reads as TGTGCCATCAGTGAGTCGACGCGTCAGGAGGGGACTGAAGCTTTCTTT.

V and J are TRBV6-5 and TRBJ1-5; a weak D match, TRBD1 (6 bases). The CDR3 has 13 residues. Germline V gives CDR1 MNHEY, CDR2 SVGAGI. Trimming stripped 7 bases from V and 4 bases from J, with 11 bases between. This CDR3 is CASITGFNQPQHF. CDR3 DNA sequence: TGTGCCAGCATCACAGGGTTTAATCAGCCCCAGCATTTT.

The rearrangement uses TRBV19 and TRBJ1-5, with D possibly being TRBD1 (6 bases). The CDR3 is 13 residues long. Deletions cut 6 bases from V and 5 bases from J, with 11 bases between. CDR1 is LNHDA and CDR2 is SQIVND in the germline V gene (reference sequence). In nucleotides, the CDR3 is TGTGCCAGTAGCGGGGGGCCGGATCAGCCCCAGCATTTT. Translated, it gives CASSGGPDQPQHF.

The DNA of the CDR3 is TGCAGCGTCCTAGGACTAGCGGGAGGACGCGGGGAGCAGTACTTC. It encodes CSVLGLAGGRGEQYF. V usage is TRBV29-1 and J usage is TRBJ2-7; TRBD2 matches at 14 bases. Looked up from germline, CDR1 is SQVTM and CDR2 is ANQGSEA. J was trimmed by 7 bases and V by 6 bases; bases with no gene match: 11. The CDR3 extends over 15 amino acids.

About this clone itself: The germline gene is not matched at one end of the junction; a read error may be the cause. The J gene is TRBJ1-2, the V gene TRBV7-9, with TRBD1 matching over 8 bases. Germline CDR1 SEHNR, CDR2 FQNEAQ (reference sequence). This CDR3 spans 17 amino acids. CDR3 protein: CSSSLNHRQGRDYGYTF. The CDR3 region has the DNA TGTTCCAGCAGCCTTAATCATCGACAGGGGAGGGACTATGGCTACACCTTC.

The gene calls are TRBV5-5 and TRBJ2-7; the D is unclear. The germline V and J ends were trimmed by 4 bases and 0 bases, with 5 bases remaining between them. The germline gives CDR1 SGHKS, CDR2 YYEKEE (reference sequence). The CDR3 loop spans 12 amino acids. DNA for the CDR3: TGTGCCAGCAGCGTTTACTCCTACGAGCAGTACTTC. The encoded protein is CASSVYSYEQYF.

This chain connects TRBV6-1 to TRBJ1-6; 8 bases align to TRBD1. V lost 7 bases to trimming and J lost 8 bases; unmatched junction nucleotides: 7. The CDR3 is 14 residues long. Germline V gives CDR1 MNHNS, CDR2 SASEGT. CDR3 region: CASTRTGSYSPLHF. DNA for the CDR3: TGTGCCAGCACTCGGACAGGGTCCTATTCACCCCTCCACTTT.

This rearrangement joins TRBV15 to TRBJ2-7; perhaps TRBD1 as D (6 bases). The CDR3 sequence is 16 residues long. The germline V gene encodes CDR1 LNHNV and CDR2 YYDKDF (reference sequence). Trimming took off 1 base at V and 4 bases at J, with 17 bases between the two ends. The CDR3 nucleotides read TGTGCCACCAGCAGAGGGGTGGGGCAGGGGATGTACGAGCAGTACTTC. Protein product: CATSRGVGQGMYEQYF. Complete variable domain (other parts from reference TRBV15 and TRBJ2-7): DAMVIQNPRYQVTQFGKPVTLSCSQTLNHNVMYWYQQKSSQAPKLLFHYYDKDFNNEADTPDNFQSRRPNTSFCFLDIRSPGLGDTAMYLCATSRGVGQGMYEQYFGPGTRLTVT.

The chain carries TRBV7-2 and TRBJ2-2, with 9 bases aligning to TRBD2. Unmatched junction bases numbered 10, after V lost 8 bases and J lost 6 bases. CDR3 length: 15 amino acids. In germline, CDR1 is SGHTA, CDR2 FQGNSA. The CDR3 bases are TGTGCCAGCCGCCGGACTAGCGTGGGCTCCGGGGAGCTGTTTTTT. It encodes CASRRTSVGSGELFF. The complete variable domain, with remaining parts taken from reference TRBV7-2 and TRBJ2-2, reads GAGVSQSPSNKVTEKGKDVELRCDPISGHTALYWYRQSLGQGLEFLIYFQGNSAPDKSGLPSDRFSAERTGGSVSTLTIQRTQQEDSAVYLCASRRTSVGSGELFFGEGSRLTVL.

This chain joins TRBV29-1 and TRBJ2-2; D remains unclear. CDR3 length: 14 residues. Trimming shortened V by 5 bases and J by 0 bases, and 10 bases separated the two germline ends. Germline CDR1 and CDR2: SQVTM and ANQGSEA. CDR3 DNA sequence: TGCAGCGTTTCAGTGGCATCGAACACCGGGGAGCTGTTTTTT. This gives the protein CSVSVASNTGELFF.

The gene calls are TRBV27 and TRBJ1-2; 9 bases map to TRBD1. Germline lookup yields CDR1 MNHEY and CDR2 SMNVEV (reference sequence). CDR3 length: 13 residues. Trimming at V came to 6 bases and at J to 8 bases, leaving 7 bases not matched to a gene. CDR3 protein: CASSLTGGGGYTF. The CDR3 DNA is TGTGCCAGCAGCCTCACAGGGGGCGGGGGCTACACCTTC.

The rearrangement links TRBV7-8 to TRBJ1-1; D gene unclear. Germline CDR1 SGHVS, CDR2 FQNEAQ. Trimming cost V 1 base and J 4 bases, with 7 bases left between them. This CDR3 contains 13 residues. The chain's CDR3 is CASSLESGTEAFF. CDR3 bases: TGTGCCAGCAGCTTAGAGTCCGGCACTGAAGCTTTCTTT.

This chain links TRBV5-1 with TRBJ1-2; a weak D match, TRBD1 (6 bases). This CDR3 contains 14 residues. CDR1 is SGHRS and CDR2 is YFSETQ in the germline V gene. V was shortened by 2 bases and J by 2 bases, with 10 bases between the two germline ends. CDR3 in DNA: TGCGCCAGCAGCTTTAGGGACAAGAACTATGGCTACACCTTC. Residues: CASSFRDKNYGYTF.

DNA for the CDR3: TGTGCCAGCAGCTTGGCGGGGCAGGGGCCATATGGCTACACCTTC. It is translated as CASSLAGQGPYGYTF. The chain joins TRBV5-6 to TRBJ1-2, with a weak D call TRBD1 (6 bases). CDR3 length: 15 amino acids. CDR1 is SGHDT, CDR2 YYEEEE, per germline. V was trimmed by 0 bases and J by 5 bases, leaving 14 bases between them.

This rearrangement joins TRBV5-1 to TRBJ1-1, with D uncertain. The CDR3 totals 14 residues. V was cut by 1 base and J by 3 bases, with 10 bases left in between. Germline V gene data show CDR1 as SGHRS and CDR2 as YFSETQ. CDR3 bases: TGCGCCAGCAGCTTGAGCTCGGCGGACACTGAAGCTTTCTTT. Its protein is CASSLSSADTEAFF.